The text below deals with one TCR beta chain. The antigen this receptor binds is unknown. Base-call qualities are not available, and no considerably larger clone is one nucleotide away. What this sample's time point label stands for: sample taken at primary tumor resection. For TCR sequencing, whole RNA was extracted from tumor and nontumor lung tissue, or from cryopreserved PBMC samples, and no cell sorting was done. Samples were obtained from about 75 patients with early-stage, untreated non-small cell lung cancer from the lung TRACERx cohort. A patient was chosen for TCR sequencing only when enough RNA was available from at least two tumor regions. This sample is drawn from a study of spatial heterogeneity in lung cancer (dated by TCRdb to the late 2010s). With respect to the entire study: More beta-chain than alpha-chain transcripts were consistently detected, likely reflecting higher beta-chain transcript abundance. In the raw uncorrected reads, each unique combination of TCR and UMI appeared more than ten times on average. Both alpha and beta chains were TCR-sequenced in samples taken at surgery, namely 220 tumor regions, 62 to 65 matched nontumor lung samples and approximately 58 PBMC samples. TCR repertoire features were related to nonsynonymous mutation counts determined by whole-exome sequencing of tumor tissue. In non-small cell lung cancer, the study quantitatively compared TCR alpha and beta repertoires across several tumor regions, matched nontumor lung, and blood.

Paper-wide results and their limitations: Additional single-cell paired TCR alpha and beta sequencing was considered necessary to confirm, at a functional level, the hypothesis that regional TCRs recognize regional mutations. Ubiquitous expanded tumor TCRs were found in blood more often at tumor resection than at routine follow-up.

Library preparation employed 5' RACE. Sequencing took place on a NextSeq 500. The TCR library protocol attached a unique molecular identifier to each TCR cDNA molecule to allow correction of PCR and sequencing errors. Concerning the study's data processing: Decombinator tools were used for TCR identification, UMI-based error correction and CDR3 extraction. Expanded TCRs were defined as those above a frequency of 2 per 1,000, corresponding to the top 1% of the tumor frequency distribution. Renyi diversity was computed with the R vegan package after each repertoire had been subsampled 100 times to 5,000 TCRs. To build CDR3 similarity networks, amino acid triplet string-kernel similarity was used, and CDR3s were connected when their pairwise similarity was above 0.82. TCRdb trimmed the raw reads at Q25, called clones with MiXCR and kept productive beta chains. Every distinct CDR3 protein forms one entry, paired with its most common genes and DNA. In this record, the V and J calls reflect TCRdb's handling and not the investigators' own analysis. A total of some 53,000 distinct CDR3 sequences appear in this sample, around 7% of them only once. About 3.1% of the sample goes to the ten largest clones.

This sequence originates from a female donor with early-stage non-small cell lung cancer. This specimen consisted of PBMCs, obtained at surgery.

The CDR3 region: CSATAGGAYEQYF. The DNA is TGCAGTGCTACGGCGGGGGGAGCCTACGAGCAGTACTTC. The chain employs TRBV20-1 and TRBJ2-7, with 8 bases matching TRBD2. The germline V gene encodes CDR1 DFQATT and CDR2 SNEGSKA (reference sequence). Trimmed from V: 4 bases; trimmed from J: 2 bases; junction bases lacking a gene match: 4. The CDR3 holds 13 amino acids from the cysteine to the phenylalanine. Here the CDR3 DNA is all that survives: 39 bases in frame from base 1.